This T cell receptor (beta chain) emerged from a study of T cells in Graves' hyperthyroidism and ophthalmopathy (dated by TCRdb to the late 2010s). The study in broad terms: Peripheral blood samples were taken at the time of initial diagnosis, prior to any treatment. An independent validation cohort of some 18 hyperthyroidism patients and about 16 patients who later progressed to ophthalmopathy tested prospective prediction of ophthalmopathy. TCR Vbeta CDR3 sequencing of 135 peripheral blood samples (43 ophthalmopathy, about 80 hyperthyroidism and approximately 17 progressor patients) is reported in the paper. To identify TCR V-J signatures that set the groups apart, the researchers used a discovery cohort of 100 patients, made up of 43 with Graves' ophthalmopathy and around 58 with stable Graves' hyperthyroidism. In addition, the study compared T-cell repertoires in thyroid tissue and in blood from six Graves' hyperthyroidism patients. Following sampling, methimazole starting at 30 mg daily was given to hyperthyroidism patients, and high-dose intravenous methylprednisolone was given to ophthalmopathy patients. The 75 to 100 discovery patients were randomly split 7:3 into training and test sets. Results and caveats for the whole study, not just this receptor: No statistical method was used to set the sample size in advance, and investigators knew the group allocation. In validation, the model predicted progression to ophthalmopathy a median of about 6.8 months before onset, with about 67% sensitivity and about 72% specificity. A model built on a 13 V-J signature distinguished ophthalmopathy from stable hyperthyroidism, reaching around 87% sensitivity and 81.08% specificity in cross-validation and 80%/75% in testing. Blood samples also contained most of the expanded thyroid clonotypes (frequency above 0.001), which suggests that blood repertoires may reflect thyroid immune responses.

The TCR beta CDR3 regions were amplified from RNA transcripts. The first round of RT-PCR for the TCR CDR3 was performed with the HTBI primer set and the Qiagen OneStep RT-PCR kit. Libraries were constructed in a second round of multiplex PCR, after which size selection and purification were carried out. The libraries were sequenced on an Illumina HiSeq2000 using paired-end 100 bp reads. Turning to the authors' computational methods: Raw data were processed with SOAPnuke, discarding reads with adapters, uncalled bases, mean Phred below 15, or no exact constant-primer or identifier match. High-quality paired reads were merged using COPE v1.2.5, and each unique nucleotide sequence was defined as a clonotype. MiTCR v1.1 was used to align the clonotypes against IMGT TRBV, TRBD and TRBJ reference segments. Analysis was restricted to V-J combinations with a frequency above 0.0001, which covered just over 98% of repertoires. The TCS score was defined as F50 (clonal expansion) divided by E x V (chaos), with BLOSUM62-based TCRdist calculated between CDR3 peptides within each V-J. Welch's t-statistics and random forest reduced around 510 V-J features to 13, which were used in a naive Bayes classifier (R e1071). The public reads were run again by TCRdb, first through fastp at Q25 and then through MiXCR, and only productive beta chains were kept. Each entry merges the rows of one CDR3 protein and shows their most common DNA and genes. TCRdb, not the original authors, processed these V and J calls. Across this sample there are around 690,000 distinct CDR3 sequences, with 15% to 20% seen only once. Of the sample, 15% is held by the ten largest clones.

This clonotype has ten or more counts. Its antigen specificity is not known. No quality values exist for individual bases; no much larger clone is one base distant. Stable Graves' hyperthyroidism was defined as no progression to ophthalmopathy during 18 months of follow-up. Hyperthyroidism patients were newly diagnosed, had a disease duration of under 2 months, and were aged 18 to 65 years. Any patient with an uncontrolled infection, another autoimmune disease, pregnancy or lactation was excluded. Diagnoses were established on the basis of clinical symptoms, serum thyroxine and TRAb, thyroid ultrasound, and orbital computed tomography. PBMCs were isolated from around 10 ml of fresh peripheral blood by Ficoll-Paque density gradient centrifugation. Total RNA was extracted with Trizol reagent, and quality was checked on an Agilent 2100 Bioanalyzer. Including cysteine and phenylalanine, the CDR3 has 16 amino acids. Only the CDR3 portion is preserved as DNA: 48 bases, with reading frame beginning at the first base. Trimming takes 8 bases from V and 1 base from J, and the germline ends sit 22 bases apart. Based on the germline V gene, the CDR1 and CDR2 sequences are SQVTM and ANQGSEA.

The chain employs TRBV29-1 and TRBJ2-3; the D gene is perhaps TRBD2, on 6 matching bases. This receptor was taken from a man in his fifties or sixties with Graves' hyperthyroidism. Input material: blood. In nucleotide form, the sequence is TGCAGCACGCTACCTCCAGGCGGGATAGGCACAGATACGCAGTATTTT. It is translated as CSTLPPGGIGTDTQYF.